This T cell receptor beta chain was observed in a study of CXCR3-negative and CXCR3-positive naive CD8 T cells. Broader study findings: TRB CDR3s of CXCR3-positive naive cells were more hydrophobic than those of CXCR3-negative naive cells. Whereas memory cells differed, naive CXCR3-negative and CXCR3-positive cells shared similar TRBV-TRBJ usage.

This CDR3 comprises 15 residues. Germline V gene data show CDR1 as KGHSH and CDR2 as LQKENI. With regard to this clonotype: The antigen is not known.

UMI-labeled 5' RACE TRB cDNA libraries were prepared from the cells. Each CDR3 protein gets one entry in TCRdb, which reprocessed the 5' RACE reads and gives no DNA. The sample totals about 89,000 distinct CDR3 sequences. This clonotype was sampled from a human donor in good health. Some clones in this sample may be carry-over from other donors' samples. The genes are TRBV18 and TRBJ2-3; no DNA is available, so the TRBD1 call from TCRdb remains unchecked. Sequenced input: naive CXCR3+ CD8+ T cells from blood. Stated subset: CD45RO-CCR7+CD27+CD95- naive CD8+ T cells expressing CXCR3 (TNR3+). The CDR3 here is CASSPTPPGPDTQYF.